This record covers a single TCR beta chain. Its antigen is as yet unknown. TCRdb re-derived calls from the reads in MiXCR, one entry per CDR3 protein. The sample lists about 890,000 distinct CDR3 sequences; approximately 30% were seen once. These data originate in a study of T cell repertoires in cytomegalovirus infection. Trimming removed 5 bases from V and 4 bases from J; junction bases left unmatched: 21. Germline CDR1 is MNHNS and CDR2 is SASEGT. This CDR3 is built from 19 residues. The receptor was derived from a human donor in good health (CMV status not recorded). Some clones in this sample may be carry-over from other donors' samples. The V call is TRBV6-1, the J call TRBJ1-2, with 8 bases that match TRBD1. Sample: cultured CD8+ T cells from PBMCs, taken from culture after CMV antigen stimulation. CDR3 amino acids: CASSYDLGTGIFSGYGYTF. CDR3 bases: TGTGCCAGCAGTTACGATTTAGGGACAGGAATATTCAGTGGCTATGGCTACACCTTC.